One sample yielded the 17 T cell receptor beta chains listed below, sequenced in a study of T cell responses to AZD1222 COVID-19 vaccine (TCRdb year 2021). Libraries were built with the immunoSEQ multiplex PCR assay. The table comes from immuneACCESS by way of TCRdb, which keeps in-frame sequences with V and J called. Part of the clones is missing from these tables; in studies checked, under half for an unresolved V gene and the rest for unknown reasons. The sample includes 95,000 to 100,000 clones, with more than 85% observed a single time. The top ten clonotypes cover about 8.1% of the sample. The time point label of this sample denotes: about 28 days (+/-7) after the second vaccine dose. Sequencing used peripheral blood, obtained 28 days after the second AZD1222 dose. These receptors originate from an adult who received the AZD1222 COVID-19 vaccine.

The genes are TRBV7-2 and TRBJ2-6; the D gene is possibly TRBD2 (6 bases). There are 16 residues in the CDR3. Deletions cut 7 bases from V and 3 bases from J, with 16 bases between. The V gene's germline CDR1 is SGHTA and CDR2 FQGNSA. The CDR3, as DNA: TGTGCCAGCACCCCCGGGGGTGTAAGTGGGGCCAACGTCCTGACTTTC. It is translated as CASTPGGVSGANVLTF.

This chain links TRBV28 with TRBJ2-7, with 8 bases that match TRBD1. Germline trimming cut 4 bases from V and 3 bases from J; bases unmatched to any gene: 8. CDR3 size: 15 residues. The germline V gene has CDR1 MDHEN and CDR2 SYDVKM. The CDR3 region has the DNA TGTGCCAGCAGTTCATCCCTTACAGGGGGCTACGAGCAGTACTTC. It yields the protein CASSSSLTGGYEQYF.

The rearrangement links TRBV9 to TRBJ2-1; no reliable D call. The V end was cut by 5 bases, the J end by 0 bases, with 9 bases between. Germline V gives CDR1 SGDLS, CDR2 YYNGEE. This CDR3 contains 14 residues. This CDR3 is CASRAVSSYNEQFF. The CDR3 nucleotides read TGTGCCAGCAGAGCTGTTAGCTCCTACAATGAGCAGTTCTTC. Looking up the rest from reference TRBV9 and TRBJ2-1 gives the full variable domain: DSGVTQTPKHLITATGQRVTLRCSPRSGDLSVYWYQQSLDQGLQFLIQYYNGEERAKGNILERFSAQQFPDLHSELNLSSLELGDSALYFCASRAVSSYNEQFFGPGTRLTVL.

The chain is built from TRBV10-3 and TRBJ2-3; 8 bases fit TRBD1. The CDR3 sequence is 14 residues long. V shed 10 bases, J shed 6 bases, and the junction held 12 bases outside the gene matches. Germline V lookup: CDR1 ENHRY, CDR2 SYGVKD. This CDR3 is CATMGQDFSDTQYF. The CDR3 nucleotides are TGTGCCACCATGGGACAGGACTTTTCGGATACGCAGTATTTT.

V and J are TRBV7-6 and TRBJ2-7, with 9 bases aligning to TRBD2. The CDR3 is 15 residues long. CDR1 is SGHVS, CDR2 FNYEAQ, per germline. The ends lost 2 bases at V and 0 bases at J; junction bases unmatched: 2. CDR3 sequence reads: CASSLRTSDSYEQYF. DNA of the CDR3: TGTGCCAGCAGCTTAAGGACTAGCGACTCCTACGAGCAGTACTTC.

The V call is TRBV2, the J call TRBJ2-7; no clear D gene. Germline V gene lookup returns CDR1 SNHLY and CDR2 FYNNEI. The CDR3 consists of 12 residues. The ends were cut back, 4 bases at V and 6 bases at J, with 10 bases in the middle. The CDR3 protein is CASSVGQAEQYF. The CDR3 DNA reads TGTGCCAGCAGTGTCGGCCAGGCCGAGCAGTACTTC.

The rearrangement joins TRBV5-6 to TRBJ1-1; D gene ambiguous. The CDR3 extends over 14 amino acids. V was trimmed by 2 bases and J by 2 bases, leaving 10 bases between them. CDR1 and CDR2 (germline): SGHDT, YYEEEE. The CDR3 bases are TGTGCCAGCAGCTTTATGACGGGAAACACTGAAGCTTTCTTT. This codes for CASSFMTGNTEAFF.

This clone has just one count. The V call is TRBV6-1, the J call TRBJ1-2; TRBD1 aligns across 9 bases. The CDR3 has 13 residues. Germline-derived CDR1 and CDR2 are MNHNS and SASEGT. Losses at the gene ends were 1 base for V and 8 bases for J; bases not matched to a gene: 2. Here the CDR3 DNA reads TGTGCCAGCAGTGAAGGGACAGGGGTCGGCTACACCTTC. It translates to CASSEGTGVGYTF.

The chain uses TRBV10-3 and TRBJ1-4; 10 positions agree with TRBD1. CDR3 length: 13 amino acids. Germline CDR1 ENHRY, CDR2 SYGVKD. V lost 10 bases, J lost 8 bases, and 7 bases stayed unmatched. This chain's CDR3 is CASTGTGDEKLFF. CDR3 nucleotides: TGTGCCAGCACCGGGACAGGGGACGAAAAACTGTTTTTT.

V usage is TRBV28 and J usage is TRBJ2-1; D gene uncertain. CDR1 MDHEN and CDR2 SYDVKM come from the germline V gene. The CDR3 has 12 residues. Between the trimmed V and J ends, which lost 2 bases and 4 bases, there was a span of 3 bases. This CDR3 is CASSLDYNEQFF. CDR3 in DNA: TGTGCCAGCAGTTTAGATTACAATGAGCAGTTCTTC.

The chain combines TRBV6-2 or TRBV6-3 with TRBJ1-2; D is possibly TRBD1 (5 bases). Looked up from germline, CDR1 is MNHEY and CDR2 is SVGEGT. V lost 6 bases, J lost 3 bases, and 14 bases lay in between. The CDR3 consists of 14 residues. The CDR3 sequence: CASSLQDAYYGYTF. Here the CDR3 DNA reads TGTGCCAGCAGCTTACAGGACGCGTACTATGGCTACACCTTC.

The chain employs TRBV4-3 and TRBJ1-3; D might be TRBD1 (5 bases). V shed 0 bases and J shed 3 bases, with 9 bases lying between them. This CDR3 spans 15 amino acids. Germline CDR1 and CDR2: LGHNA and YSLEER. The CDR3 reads CASSQEGRGGNTIYF. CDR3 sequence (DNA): TGCGCCAGCAGCCAAGAGGGACGGGGTGGAAACACCATATATTTT.

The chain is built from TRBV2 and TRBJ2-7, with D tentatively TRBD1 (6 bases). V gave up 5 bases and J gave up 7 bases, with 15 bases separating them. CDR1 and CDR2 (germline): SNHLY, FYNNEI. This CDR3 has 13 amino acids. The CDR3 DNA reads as TGTGCCAGCAGTTCTAATCCTAGGGGGGAGCAGTACTTC. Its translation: CASSSNPRGEQYF.

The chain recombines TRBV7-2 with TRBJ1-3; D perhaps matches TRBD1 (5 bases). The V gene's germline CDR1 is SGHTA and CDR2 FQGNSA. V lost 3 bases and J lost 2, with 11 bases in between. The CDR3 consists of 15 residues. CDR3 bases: TGTGCCAGCAGCTTCGCAGGGACTACTGGAAACACCATATATTTT. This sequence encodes CASSFAGTTGNTIYF.

The CDR3 DNA is TGTGCCAGTAGTATCGGCAGGGGGCTTGATCAGCCCCAGCATTTT. Translated, it gives CASSIGRGLDQPQHF. The chain carries TRBV19 and TRBJ1-5; 8 bases align to TRBD1. This CDR3 contains 15 residues. V was pared by 3 bases and J by 5 bases, with 6 bases of the junction left unmatched. Germline CDR1 and CDR2: LNHDA and SQIVND (reference sequence).

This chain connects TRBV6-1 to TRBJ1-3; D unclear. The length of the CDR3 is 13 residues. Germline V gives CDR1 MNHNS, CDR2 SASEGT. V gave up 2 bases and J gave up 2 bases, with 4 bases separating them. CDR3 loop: CASSENPGNTIYF. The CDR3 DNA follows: TGTGCCAGCAGTGAAAACCCTGGAAACACCATATATTTT.

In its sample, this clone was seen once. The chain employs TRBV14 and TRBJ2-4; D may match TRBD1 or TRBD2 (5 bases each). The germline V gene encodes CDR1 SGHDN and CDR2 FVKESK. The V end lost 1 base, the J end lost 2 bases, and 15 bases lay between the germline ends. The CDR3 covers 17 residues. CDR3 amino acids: CASSQALGEATKNIQYF. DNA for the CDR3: TGTGCCAGCAGCCAAGCTCTGGGGGAAGCGACCAAAAACATTCAGTACTTC.